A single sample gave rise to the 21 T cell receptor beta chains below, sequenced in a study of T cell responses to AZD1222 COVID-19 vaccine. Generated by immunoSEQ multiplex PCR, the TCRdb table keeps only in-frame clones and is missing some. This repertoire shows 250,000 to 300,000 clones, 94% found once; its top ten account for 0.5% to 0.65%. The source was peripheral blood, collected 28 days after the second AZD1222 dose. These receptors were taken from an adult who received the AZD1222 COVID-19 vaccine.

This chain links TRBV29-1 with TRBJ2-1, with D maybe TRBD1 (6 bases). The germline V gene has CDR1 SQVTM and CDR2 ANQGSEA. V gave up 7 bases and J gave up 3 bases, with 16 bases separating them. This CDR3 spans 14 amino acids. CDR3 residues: CSGRDRNDYNEQFF. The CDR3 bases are TGCAGCGGGAGAGACAGGAACGACTACAATGAGCAGTTCTTC.

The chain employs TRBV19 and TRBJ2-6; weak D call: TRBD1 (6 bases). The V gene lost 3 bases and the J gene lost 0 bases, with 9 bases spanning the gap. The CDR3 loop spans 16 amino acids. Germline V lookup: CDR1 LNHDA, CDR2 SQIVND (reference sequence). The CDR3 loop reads CASSIRTASGANVLTF. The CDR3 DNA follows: TGTGCCAGTAGTATCCGGACAGCCTCTGGGGCCAACGTCCTGACTTTC.

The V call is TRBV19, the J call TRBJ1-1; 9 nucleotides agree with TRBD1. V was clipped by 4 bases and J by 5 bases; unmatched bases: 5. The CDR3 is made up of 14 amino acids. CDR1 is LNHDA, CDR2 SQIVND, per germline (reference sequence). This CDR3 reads CASSTQGARTEAFF. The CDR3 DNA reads TGTGCCAGTAGTACACAGGGGGCGAGAACTGAAGCTTTCTTT.

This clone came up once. CDR3 sequence (DNA): TGTGCCAGCAGCTTAGTCGGTTCCTACAATGAGCAGTTCTTC. It yields the protein CASSLVGSYNEQFF. This rearrangement joins TRBV7-9 to TRBJ2-1; D uncertain. The CDR3 totals 14 residues. Trimming stripped 1 base from V and 1 base from J, with 5 bases between. The germline V gene encodes CDR1 SEHNR and CDR2 FQNEAQ (reference sequence).

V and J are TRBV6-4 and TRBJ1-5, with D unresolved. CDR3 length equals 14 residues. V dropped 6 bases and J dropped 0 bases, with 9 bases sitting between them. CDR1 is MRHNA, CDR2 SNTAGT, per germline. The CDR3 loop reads CASRDGYSNQPQHF. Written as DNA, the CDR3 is TGTGCCAGCAGGGACGGTTATAGCAATCAGCCCCAGCATTTT.

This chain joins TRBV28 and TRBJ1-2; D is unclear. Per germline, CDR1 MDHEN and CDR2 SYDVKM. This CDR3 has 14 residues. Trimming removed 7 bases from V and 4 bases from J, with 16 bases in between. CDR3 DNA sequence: TGTGCCAGCACCAAAGGGCAGGATACCTATGGCTACACCTTC. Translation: CASTKGQDTYGYTF.

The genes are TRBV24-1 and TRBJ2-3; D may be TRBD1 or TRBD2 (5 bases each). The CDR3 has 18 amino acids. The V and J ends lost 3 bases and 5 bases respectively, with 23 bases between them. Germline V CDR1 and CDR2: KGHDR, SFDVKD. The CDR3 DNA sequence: TGTGCCACCAGTGATAGAAAGTCGGCAGGGAGTGTCGGAGATACGCAGTATTTT. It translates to CATSDRKSAGSVGDTQYF.

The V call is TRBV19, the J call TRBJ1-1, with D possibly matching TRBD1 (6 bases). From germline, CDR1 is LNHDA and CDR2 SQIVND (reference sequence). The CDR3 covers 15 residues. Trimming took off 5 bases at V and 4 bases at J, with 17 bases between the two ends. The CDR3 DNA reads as TGTGCCAGTAGTTCGGGGCAGGGGACCATCACTGAAGCTTTCTTT. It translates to CASSSGQGTITEAFF.

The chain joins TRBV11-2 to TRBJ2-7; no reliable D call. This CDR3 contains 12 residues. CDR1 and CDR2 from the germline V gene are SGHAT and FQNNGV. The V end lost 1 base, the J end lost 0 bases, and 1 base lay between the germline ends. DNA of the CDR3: TGTGCCAGCAGCTTAGCCTCCTACGAGCAGTACTTC. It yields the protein CASSLASYEQYF.

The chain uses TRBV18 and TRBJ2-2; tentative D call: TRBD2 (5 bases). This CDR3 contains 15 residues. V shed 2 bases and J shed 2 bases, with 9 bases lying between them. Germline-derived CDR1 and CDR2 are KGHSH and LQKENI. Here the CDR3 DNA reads TGTGCCAGCTCACCAGATGGACTTAACACCGGGGAGCTGTTTTTT. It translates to CASSPDGLNTGELFF.

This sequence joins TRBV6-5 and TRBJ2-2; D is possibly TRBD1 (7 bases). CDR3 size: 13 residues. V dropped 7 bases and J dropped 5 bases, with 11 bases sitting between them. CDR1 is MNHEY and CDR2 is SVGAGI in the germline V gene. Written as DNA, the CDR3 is TGTGCCAGCAAGGGGGCGGGAACCGGGGAGCTGTTTTTT. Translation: CASKGAGTGELFF.

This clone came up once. The CDR3 region is CASSPGTGAPSNTEAFF. The CDR3 bases are TGCGCCAGCAGCCCCGGGACAGGAGCTCCCAGTAACACTGAAGCTTTCTTT. V gene TRBV5-1 combines with J gene TRBJ1-1; 8 bases are shared with TRBD1. The V segment lost 4 bases and the J segment 2 bases; nucleotides outside the gene matches: 13. Per germline, CDR1 SGHRS and CDR2 YFSETQ. The CDR3 extends over 17 amino acids.

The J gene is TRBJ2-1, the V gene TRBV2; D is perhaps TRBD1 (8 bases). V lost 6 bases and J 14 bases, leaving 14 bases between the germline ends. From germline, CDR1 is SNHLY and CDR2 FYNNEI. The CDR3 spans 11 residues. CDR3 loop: CASREQGGKFF. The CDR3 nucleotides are TGTGCCAGCAGGGAACAGGGGGGGAAGTTCTTC. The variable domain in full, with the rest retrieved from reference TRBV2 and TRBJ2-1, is EPEVTQTPSHQVTQMGQEVILRCVPISNHLYFYWYRQILGQKVEFLVSFYNNEISEKSEIFDDQFSVERPDGSNFTLKIRSTKLEDSAMYFCASREQGGKFFGPGTRLTVL.

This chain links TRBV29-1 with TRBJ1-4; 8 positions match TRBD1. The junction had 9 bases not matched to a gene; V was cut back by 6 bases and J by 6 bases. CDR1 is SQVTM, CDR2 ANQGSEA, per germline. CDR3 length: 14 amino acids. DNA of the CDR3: TGCAGCGTGTCACCACAGGGGGGCTATGAAAAACTGTTTTTT. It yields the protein CSVSPQGGYEKLFF.

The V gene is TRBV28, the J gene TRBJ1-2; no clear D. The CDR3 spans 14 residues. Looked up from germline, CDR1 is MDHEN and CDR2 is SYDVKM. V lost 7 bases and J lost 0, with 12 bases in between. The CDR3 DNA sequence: TGTGCCAGCAAGTGGGAAAGACCTAACTATGGCTACACCTTC. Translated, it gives CASKWERPNYGYTF.

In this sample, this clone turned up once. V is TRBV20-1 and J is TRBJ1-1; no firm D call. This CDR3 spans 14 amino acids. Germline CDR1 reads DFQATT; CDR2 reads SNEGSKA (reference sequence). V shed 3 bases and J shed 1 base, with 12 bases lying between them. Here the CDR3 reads CSASPTEWNTEAFF. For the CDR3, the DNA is TGCAGTGCTAGTCCGACCGAGTGGAACACTGAAGCTTTCTTT.

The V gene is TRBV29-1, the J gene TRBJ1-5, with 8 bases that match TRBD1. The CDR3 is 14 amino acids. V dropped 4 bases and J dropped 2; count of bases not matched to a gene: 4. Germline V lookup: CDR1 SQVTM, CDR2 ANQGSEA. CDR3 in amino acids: CSVAGGAGNQPQHF. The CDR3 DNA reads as TGCAGCGTTGCAGGGGGCGCGGGCAATCAGCCCCAGCATTTT.

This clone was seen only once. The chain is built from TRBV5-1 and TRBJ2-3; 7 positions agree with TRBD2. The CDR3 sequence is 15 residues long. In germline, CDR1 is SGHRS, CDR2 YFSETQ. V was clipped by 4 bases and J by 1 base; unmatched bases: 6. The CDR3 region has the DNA TGCGCCAGCAGCCCCGGACTAGTTGGCACAGATACGCAGTATTTT. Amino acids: CASSPGLVGTDTQYF.

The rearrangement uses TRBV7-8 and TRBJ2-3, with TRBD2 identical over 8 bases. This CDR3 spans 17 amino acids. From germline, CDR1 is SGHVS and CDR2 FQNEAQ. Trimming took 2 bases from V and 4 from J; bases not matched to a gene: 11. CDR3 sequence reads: CASSLIWREVPADTQYF. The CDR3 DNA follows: TGTGCCAGCAGCTTAATATGGCGGGAGGTCCCCGCAGATACGCAGTATTTT.

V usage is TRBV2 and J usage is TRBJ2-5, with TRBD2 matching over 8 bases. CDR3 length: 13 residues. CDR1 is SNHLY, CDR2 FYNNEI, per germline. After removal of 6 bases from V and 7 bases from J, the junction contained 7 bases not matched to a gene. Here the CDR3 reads CASRGLVRGTQYF. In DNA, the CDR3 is TGTGCCAGCAGGGGACTAGTGAGGGGGACCCAGTACTTC.

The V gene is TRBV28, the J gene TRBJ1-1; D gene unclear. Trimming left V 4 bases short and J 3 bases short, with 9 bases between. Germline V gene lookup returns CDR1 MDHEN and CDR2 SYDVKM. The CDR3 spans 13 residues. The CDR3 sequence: CASSWYGDTEAFF. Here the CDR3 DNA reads TGTGCCAGCAGTTGGTATGGGGACACTGAAGCTTTCTTT.